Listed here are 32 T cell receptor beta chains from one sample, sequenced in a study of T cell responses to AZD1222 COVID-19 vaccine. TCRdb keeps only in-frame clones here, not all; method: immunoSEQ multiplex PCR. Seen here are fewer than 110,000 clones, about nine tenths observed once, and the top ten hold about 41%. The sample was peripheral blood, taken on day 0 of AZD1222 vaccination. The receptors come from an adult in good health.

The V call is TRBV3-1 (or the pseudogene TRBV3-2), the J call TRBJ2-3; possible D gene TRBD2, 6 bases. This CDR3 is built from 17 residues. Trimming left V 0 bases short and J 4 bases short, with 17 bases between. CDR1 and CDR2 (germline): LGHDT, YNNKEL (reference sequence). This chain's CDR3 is CASSQEAGPMAADTQYF. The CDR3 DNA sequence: TGTGCCAGCAGCCAAGAAGCGGGCCCCATGGCGGCAGATACGCAGTATTTT.

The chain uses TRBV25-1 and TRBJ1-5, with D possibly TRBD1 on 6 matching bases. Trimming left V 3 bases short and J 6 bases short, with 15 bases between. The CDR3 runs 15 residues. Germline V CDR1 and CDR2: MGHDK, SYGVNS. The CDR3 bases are TGTGCCAGCAGTGAGGGCAGGGGAGGTGCTCAGCCCCAGCATTTT. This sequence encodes CASSEGRGGAQPQHF.

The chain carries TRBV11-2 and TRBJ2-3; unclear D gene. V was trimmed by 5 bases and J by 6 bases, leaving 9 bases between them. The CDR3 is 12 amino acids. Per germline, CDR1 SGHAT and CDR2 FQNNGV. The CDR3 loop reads CASSPDRDTQYF. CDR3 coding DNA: TGTGCCAGCAGCCCCGACCGGGATACGCAGTATTTT.

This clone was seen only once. The DNA of the CDR3 is TGTGCCAGCAGTGCGGGGGACAGACCTAATTCACCCCTCCACTTT. The encoded protein is CASSAGDRPNSPLHF. The chain carries TRBV28 and TRBJ1-6; 7 positions agree with TRBD1. Germline V gives CDR1 MDHEN, CDR2 SYDVKM. This CDR3 contains 15 residues. The V segment lost 5 bases and the J segment 6 bases; nucleotides outside the gene matches: 7.

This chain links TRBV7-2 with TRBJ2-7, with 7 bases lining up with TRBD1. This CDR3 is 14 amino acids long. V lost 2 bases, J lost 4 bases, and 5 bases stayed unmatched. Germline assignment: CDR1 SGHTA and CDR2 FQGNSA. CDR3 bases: TGTGCCAGCAGCTTATATTGGGACAGTTACGAGCAGTACTTC. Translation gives CASSLYWDSYEQYF.

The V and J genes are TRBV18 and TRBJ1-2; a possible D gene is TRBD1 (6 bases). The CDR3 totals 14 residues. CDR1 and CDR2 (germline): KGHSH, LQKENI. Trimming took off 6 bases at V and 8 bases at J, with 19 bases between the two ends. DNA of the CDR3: TGTGCCAGCTCCCTGATACAGGGATCGGGAGGCTACACCTTC. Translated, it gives CASSLIQGSGGYTF.

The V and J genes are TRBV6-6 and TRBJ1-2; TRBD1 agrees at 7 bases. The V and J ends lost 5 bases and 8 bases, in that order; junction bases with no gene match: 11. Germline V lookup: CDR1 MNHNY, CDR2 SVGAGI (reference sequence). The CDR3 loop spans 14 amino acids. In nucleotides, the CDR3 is TGTGCCAGCAGTGGGACAGCACAATCCTACGGCTACACCTTC. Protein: CASSGTAQSYGYTF.

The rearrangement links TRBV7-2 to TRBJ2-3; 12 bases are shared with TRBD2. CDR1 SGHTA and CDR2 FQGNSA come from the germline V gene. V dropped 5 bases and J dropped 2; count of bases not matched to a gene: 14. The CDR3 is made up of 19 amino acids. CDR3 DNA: TGTGCCAGCAGCCCCGAGACTAGCGGGAGAGCCCTATACACAGATACGCAGTATTTT. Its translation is CASSPETSGRALYTDTQYF. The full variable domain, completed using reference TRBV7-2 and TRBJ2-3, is GAGVSQSPSNKVTEKGKDVELRCDPISGHTALYWYRQSLGQGLEFLIYFQGNSAPDKSGLPSDRFSAERTGGSVSTLTIQRTQQEDSAVYLCASSPETSGRALYTDTQYFGPGTRLTVL.

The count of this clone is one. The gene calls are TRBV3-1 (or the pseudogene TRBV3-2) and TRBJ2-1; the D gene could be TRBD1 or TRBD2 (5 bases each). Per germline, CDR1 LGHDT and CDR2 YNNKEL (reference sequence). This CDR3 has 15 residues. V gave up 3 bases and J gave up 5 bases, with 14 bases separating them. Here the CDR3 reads CASSQRAGRNNEQFF. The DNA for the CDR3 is TGTGCCAGCAGCCAGAGGGCAGGGCGTAACAATGAGCAGTTCTTC.

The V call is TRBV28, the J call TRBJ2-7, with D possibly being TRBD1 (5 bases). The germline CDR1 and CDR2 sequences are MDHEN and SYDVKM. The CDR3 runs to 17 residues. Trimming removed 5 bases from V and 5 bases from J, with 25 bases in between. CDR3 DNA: TGTGCCAGCAGTCCGATTCTTAAGACAGACGCGGAACACGAGCAGTACTTC. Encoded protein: CASSPILKTDAEHEQYF.

This CDR3 reads CAWRGAHYNSPLHF. The DNA of the CDR3 is TGTGCCTGGAGGGGGGCCCATTATAATTCACCCCTCCACTTT. The genes are TRBV30 and TRBJ1-6; D might be TRBD1 (6 bases). Per the germline V gene, CDR1 is GTSNPN and CDR2 is SVGIG (reference sequence). The CDR3 runs 14 residues. Between the trimmed V and J ends, which lost 3 bases and 4 bases, there was a span of 10 bases.

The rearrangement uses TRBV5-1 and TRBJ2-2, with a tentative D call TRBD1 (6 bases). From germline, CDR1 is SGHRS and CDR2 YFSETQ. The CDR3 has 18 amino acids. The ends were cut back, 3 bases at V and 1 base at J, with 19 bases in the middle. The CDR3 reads CASSSALGGRMNTGELFF. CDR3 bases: TGCGCCAGCAGCTCCGCCCTTGGGGGCAGAATGAACACCGGGGAGCTGTTTTTT.

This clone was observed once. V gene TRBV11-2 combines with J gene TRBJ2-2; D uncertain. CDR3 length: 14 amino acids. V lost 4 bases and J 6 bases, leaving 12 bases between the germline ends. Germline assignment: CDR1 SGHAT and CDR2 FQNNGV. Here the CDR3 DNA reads TGTGCCAGCAGCTCCCGCCGGGCCTCCGGGGAGCTGTTTTTT. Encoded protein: CASSSRRASGELFF.

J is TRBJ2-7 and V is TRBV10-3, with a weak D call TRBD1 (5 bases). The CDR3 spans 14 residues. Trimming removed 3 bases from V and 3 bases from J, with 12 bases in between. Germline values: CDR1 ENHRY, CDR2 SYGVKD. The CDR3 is CAISDLRTSYEQYF. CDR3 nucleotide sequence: TGTGCCATCAGTGACCTACGGACAAGCTACGAGCAGTACTTC.

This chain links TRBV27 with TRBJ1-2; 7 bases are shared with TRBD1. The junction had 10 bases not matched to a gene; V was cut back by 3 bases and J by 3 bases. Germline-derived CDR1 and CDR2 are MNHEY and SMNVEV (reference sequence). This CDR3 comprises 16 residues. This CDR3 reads CASSLAGGKTYYGYTF. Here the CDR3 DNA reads TGTGCCAGCAGTTTGGCAGGGGGGAAAACATACTATGGCTACACCTTC.

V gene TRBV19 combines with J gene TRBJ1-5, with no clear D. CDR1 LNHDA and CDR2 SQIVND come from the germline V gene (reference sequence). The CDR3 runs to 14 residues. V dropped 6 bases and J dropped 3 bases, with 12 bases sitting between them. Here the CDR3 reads CASRLATSNQPQHF. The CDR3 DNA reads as TGTGCCAGTAGGCTTGCGACTTCCAATCAGCCCCAGCATTTT. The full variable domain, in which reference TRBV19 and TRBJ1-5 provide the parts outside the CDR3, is DGGITQSPKYLFRKEGQNVTLSCEQNLNHDAMYWYRQDPGQGLRLIYYSQIVNDFQKGDIAEGYSVSREKKESFPLTVTSAQKNPTAFYLCASRLATSNQPQHFGDGTRLSIL.

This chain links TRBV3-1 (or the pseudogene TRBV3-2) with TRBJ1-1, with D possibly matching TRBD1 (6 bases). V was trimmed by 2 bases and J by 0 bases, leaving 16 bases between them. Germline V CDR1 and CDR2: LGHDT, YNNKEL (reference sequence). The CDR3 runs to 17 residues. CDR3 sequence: CASSQKQGPRMNTEAFF. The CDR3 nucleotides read TGTGCCAGCAGCCAAAAACAGGGTCCCCGCATGAACACTGAAGCTTTCTTT.

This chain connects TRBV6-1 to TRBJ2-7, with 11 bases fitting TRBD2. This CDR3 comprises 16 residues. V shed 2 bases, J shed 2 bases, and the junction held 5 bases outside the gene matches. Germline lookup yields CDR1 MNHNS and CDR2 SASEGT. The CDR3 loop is CASSEHSGRGTYEQYF. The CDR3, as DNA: TGTGCCAGCAGTGAACATAGCGGGAGGGGGACCTACGAGCAGTACTTC.

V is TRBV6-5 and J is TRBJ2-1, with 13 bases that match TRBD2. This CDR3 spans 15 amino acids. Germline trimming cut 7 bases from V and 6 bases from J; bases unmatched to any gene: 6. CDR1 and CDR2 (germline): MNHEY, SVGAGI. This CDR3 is CASIQGLAGANEQFF. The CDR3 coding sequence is TGTGCCAGCATACAAGGACTAGCGGGAGCCAATGAGCAGTTCTTC.

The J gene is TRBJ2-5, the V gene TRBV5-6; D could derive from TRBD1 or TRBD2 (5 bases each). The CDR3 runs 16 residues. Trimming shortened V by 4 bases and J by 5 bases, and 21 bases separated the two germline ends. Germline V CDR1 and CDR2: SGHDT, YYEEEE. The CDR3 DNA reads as TGTGCCAGCAGCACCGGGGACCCCGAGAGAGTCGAGACCCAGTACTTC. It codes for CASSTGDPERVETQYF.

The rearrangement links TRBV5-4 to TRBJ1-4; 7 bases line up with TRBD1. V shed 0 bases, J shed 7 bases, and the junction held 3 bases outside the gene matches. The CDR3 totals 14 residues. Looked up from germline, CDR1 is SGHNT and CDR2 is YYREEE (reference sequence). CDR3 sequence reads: CASSLAQGGEKLFF. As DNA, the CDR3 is TGTGCCAGCAGCTTGGCCCAGGGGGGTGAAAAACTGTTTTTT.

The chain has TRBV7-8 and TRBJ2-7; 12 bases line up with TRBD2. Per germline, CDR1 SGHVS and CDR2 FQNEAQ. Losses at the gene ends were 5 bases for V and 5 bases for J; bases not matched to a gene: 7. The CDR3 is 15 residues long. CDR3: CASSPGTSGSHEQYF. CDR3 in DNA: TGTGCCAGCAGCCCCGGGACTAGCGGGTCCCACGAGCAGTACTTC.

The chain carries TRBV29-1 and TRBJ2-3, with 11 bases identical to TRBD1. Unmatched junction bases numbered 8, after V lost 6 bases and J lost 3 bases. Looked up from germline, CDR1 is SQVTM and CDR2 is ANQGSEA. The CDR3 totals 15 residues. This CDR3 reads CSVGTGGWSTDTQYF. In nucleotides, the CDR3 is TGCAGCGTCGGGACAGGGGGTTGGAGTACAGATACGCAGTATTTT.

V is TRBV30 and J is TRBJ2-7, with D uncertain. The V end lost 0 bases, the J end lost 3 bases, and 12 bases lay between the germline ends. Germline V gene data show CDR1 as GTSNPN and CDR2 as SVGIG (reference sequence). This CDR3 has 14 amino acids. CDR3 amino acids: CAWSVDLRHYEQYF. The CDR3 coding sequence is TGTGCCTGGAGTGTCGACCTCAGGCACTACGAGCAGTACTTC.

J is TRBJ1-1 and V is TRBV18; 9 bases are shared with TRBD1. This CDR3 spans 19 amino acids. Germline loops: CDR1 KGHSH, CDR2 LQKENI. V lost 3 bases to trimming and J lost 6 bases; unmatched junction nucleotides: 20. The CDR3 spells CASSPMNTPGQGEVAEAFF. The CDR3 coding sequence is TGTGCCAGCTCACCTATGAACACGCCGGGACAGGGTGAGGTCGCTGAAGCTTTCTTT.

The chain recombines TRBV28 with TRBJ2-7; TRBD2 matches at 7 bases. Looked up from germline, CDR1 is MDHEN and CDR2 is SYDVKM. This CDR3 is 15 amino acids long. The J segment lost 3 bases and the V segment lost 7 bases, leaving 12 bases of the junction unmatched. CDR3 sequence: CASTTRPRGVYEQYF. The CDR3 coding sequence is TGTGCCAGCACCACCCGCCCCCGGGGGGTCTACGAGCAGTACTTC. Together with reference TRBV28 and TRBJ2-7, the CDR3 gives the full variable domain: DVKVTQSSRYLVKRTGEKVFLECVQDMDHENMFWYRQDPGLGLRLIYFSYDVKMKEKGDIPEGYSVSREKKERFSLILESASTNQTSMYLCASTTRPRGVYEQYFGPGTRLTVT.

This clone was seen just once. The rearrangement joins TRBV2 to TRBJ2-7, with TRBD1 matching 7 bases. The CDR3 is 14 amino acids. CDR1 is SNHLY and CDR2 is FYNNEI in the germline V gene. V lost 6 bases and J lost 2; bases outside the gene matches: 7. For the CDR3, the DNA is TGTGCCAGCAGCGTTGAGCAGGGGGCCTACGAGCAGTACTTC. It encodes CASSVEQGAYEQYF.

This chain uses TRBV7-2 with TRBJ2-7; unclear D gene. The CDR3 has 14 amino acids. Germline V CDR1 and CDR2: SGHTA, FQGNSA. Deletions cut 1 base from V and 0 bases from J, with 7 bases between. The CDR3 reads CASSLVYSSYEQYF. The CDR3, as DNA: TGTGCCAGCAGCTTAGTATACAGCTCCTACGAGCAGTACTTC.

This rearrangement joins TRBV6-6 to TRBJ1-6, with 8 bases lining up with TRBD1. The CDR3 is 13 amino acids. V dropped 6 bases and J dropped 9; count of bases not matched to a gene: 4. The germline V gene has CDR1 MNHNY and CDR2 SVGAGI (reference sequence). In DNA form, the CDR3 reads TGTGCCAGCAGAGGACAGGGCGGTTCACCCCTCCACTTT. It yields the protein CASRGQGGSPLHF.

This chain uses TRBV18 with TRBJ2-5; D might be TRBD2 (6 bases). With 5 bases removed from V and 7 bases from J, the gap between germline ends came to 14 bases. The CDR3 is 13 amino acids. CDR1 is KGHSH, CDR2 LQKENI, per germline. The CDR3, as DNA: TGTGCCAGCTCATCACGGGAGTACGGGACCCAGTACTTC. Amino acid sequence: CASSSREYGTQYF.

The CDR3 loop is CASSLRRTGAVQYF. The CDR3 nucleotides read TGTGCCAGCAGCTTACGACGGACAGGGGCAGTGCAGTACTTC. The chain combines TRBV7-2 with TRBJ2-7, with 9 bases matching TRBD1. Trimming took 2 bases from V and 9 from J; bases not matched to a gene: 8. The CDR3 has 14 residues. Germline V lookup: CDR1 SGHTA, CDR2 FQGNSA.

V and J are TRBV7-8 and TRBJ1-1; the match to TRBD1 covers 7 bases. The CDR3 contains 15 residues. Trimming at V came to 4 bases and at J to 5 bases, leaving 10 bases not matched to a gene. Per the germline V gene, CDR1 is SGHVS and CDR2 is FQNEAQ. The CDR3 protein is CASSYAGQVRTEAFF. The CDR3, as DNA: TGTGCCAGCAGCTATGCCGGACAGGTCAGGACTGAAGCTTTCTTT.